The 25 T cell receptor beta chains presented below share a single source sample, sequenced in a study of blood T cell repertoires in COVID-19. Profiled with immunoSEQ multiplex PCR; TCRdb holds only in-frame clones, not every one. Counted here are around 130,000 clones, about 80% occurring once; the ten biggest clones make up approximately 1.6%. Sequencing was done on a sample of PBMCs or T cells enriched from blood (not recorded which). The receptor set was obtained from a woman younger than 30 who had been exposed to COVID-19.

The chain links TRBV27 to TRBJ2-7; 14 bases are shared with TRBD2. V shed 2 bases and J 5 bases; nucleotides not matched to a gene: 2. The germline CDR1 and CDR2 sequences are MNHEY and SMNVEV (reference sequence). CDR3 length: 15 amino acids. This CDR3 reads CASSLGTSGSDEQYF. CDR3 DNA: TGTGCCAGCAGTTTAGGGACTAGCGGGAGCGACGAGCAGTACTTC.

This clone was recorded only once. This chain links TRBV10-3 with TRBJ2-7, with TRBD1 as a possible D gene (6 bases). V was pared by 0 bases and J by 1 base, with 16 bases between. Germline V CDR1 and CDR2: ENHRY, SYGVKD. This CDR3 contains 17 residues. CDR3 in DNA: TGTGCCATCAGTGAGTCTTTAGTCGGGACAACTTCCTACGAGCAGTACTTC. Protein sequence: CAISESLVGTTSYEQYF.

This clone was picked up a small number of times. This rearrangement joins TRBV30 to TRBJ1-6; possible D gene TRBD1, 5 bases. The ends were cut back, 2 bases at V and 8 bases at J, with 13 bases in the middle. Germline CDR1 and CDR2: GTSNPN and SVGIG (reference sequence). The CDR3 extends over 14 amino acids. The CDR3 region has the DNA TGTGCCTGGAGTCCGTTTACAGGCTATTCACCCCTCCACTTT. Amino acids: CAWSPFTGYSPLHF.

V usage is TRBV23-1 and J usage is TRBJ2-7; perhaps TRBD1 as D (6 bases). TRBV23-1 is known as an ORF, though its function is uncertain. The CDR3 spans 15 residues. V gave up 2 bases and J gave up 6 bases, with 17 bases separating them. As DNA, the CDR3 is TGCGCCAGCAGTCAAATAAGGACAGTAGGTCCCGAGCAGTACTTC. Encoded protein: CASSQIRTVGPEQYF.

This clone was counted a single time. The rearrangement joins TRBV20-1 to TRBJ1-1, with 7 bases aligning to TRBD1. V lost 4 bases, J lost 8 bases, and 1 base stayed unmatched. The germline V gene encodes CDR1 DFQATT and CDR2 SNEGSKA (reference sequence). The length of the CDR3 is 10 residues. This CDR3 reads CSATDREAFF. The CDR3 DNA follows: TGCAGTGCTACGGACAGGGAAGCTTTCTTT.

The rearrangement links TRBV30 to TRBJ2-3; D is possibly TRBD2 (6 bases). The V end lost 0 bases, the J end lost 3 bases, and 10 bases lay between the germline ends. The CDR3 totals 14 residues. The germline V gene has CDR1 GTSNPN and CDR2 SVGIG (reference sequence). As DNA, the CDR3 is TGTGCCTGGAGTGTGATAAGCGGGACAGATACGCAGTATTTT. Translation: CAWSVISGTDTQYF.

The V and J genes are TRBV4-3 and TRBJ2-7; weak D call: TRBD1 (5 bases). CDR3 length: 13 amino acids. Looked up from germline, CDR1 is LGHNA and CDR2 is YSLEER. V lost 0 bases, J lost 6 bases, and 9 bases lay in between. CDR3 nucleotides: TGCGCCAGCAGCCAAGATACTGGGGCCGAGCAGTACTTC. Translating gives CASSQDTGAEQYF.

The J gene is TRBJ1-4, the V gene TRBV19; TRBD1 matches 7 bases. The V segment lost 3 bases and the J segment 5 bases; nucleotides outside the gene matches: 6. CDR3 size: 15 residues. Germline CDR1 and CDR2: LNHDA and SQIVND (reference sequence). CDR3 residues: CASSIMGQINEKLFF. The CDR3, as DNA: TGTGCCAGTAGTATCATGGGACAGATAAATGAAAAACTGTTTTTT.

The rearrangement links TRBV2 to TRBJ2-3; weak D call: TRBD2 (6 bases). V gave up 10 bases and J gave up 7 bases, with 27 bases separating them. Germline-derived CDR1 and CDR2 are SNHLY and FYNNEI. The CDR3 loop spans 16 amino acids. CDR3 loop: CAIRMRGRGDEYTQYF. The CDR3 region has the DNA TGTGCCATTAGGATGCGGGGCAGAGGAGATGAGTATACGCAGTATTTT.

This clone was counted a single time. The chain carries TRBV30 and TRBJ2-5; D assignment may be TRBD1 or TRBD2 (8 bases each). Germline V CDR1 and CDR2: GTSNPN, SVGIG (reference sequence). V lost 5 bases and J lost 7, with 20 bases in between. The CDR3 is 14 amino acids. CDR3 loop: CAWGQGPGGWTQYF. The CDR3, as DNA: TGTGCCTGGGGACAGGGCCCGGGGGGGTGGACCCAGTACTTC.

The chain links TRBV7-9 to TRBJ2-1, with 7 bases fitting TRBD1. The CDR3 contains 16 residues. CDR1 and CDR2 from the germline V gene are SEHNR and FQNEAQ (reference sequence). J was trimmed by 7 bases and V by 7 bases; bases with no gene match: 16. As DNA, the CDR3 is TGTGCCAGCACCAAGACCGGGACAGCGGTTCTAAATGAGCAGTTCTTC. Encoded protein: CASTKTGTAVLNEQFF.

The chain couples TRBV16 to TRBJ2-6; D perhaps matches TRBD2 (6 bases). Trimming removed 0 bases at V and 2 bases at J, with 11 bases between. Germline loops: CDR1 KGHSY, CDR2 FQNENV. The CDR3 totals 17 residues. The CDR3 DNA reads TGTGCCAGCAGCCAATCGTTTTGGGGGGCTGGGGCCAACGTCCTGACTTTC. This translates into CASSQSFWGAGANVLTF.

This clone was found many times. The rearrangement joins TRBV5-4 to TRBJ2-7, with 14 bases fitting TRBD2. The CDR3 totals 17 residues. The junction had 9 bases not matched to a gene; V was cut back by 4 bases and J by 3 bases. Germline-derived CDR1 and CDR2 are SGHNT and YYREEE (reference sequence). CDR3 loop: CASSEGLAGVGGYEQYF. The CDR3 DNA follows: TGTGCCAGCAGCGAGGGACTAGCGGGAGTTGGCGGCTACGAGCAGTACTTC.

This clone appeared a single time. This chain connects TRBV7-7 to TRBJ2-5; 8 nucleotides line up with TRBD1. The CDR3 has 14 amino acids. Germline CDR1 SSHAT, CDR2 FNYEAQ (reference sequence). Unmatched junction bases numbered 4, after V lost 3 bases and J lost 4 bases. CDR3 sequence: CASSFTGGGETQYF. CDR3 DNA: TGTGCCAGCAGCTTCACAGGGGGAGGAGAGACCCAGTACTTC.

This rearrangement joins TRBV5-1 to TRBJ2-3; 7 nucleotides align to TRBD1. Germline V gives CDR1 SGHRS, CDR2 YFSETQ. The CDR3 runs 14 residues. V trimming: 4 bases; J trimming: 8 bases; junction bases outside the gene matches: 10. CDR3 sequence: CASSPTTSGGTQYF. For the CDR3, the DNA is TGCGCCAGCAGCCCTACAACTTCAGGGGGTACGCAGTATTTT.

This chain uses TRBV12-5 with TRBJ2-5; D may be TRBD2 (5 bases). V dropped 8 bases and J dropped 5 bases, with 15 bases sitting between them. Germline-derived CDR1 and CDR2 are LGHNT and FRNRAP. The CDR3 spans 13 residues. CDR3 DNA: TGTGCTAGTAAGGCCGGGAACGAGGAGACCCAGTACTTC. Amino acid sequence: CASKAGNEETQYF.

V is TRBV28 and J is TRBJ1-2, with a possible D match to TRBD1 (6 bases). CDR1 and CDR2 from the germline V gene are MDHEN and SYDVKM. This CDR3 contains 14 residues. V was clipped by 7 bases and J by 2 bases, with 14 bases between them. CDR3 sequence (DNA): TGTGCCAGCAACCGAGAGGACAGAAACTATGGCTACACCTTC. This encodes CASNREDRNYGYTF.

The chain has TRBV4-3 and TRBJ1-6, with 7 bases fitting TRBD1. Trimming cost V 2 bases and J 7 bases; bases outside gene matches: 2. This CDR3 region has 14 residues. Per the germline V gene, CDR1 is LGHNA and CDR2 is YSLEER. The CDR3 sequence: CASSQPGQNSPLHF. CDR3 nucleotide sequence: TGCGCCAGCAGCCAACCGGGACAGAATTCACCCCTCCACTTT.

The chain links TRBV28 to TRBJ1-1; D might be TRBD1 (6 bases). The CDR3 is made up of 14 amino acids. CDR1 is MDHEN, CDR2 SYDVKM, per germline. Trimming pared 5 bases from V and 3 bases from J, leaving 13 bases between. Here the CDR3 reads CASSGGGRHTEAFF. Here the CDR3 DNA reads TGTGCCAGCAGTGGGGGGGGGCGACACACTGAAGCTTTCTTT.

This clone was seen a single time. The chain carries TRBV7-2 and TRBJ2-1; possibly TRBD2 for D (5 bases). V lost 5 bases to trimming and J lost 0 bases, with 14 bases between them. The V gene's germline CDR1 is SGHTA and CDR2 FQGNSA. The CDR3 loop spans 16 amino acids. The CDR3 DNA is TGTGCCAGCAGCCTTCACGACTATAGCTCCTACAATGAGCAGTTCTTC. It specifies CASSLHDYSSYNEQFF.

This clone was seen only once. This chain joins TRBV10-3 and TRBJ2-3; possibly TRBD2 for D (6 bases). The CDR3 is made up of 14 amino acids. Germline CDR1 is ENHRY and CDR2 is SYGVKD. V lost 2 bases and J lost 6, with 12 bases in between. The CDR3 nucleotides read TGTGCCATCAGTGAGCGCGGGGCCCGGGATACGCAGTATTTT. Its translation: CAISERGARDTQYF.

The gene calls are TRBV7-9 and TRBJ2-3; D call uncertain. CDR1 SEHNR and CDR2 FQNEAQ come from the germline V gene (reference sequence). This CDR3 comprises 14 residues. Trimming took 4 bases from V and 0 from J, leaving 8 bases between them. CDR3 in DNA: TGTGCCAGCAGCTGGGCCAGCAGCACAGATACGCAGTATTTT. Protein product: CASSWASSTDTQYF.

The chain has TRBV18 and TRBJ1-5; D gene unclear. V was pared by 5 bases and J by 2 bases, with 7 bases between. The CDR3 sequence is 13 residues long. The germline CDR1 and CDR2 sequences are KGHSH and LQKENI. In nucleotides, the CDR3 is TGTGCCAGCTCATACGGTGGCAATCAGCCCCAGCATTTT. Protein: CASSYGGNQPQHF.

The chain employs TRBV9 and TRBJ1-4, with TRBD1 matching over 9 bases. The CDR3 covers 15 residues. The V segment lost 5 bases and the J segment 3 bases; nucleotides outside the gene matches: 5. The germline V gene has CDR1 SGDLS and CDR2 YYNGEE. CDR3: CASSTGGASNEKLFF. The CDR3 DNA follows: TGTGCCAGCAGTACAGGGGGCGCCTCTAATGAAAAACTGTTTTTT. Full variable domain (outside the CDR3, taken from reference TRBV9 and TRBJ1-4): DSGVTQTPKHLITATGQRVTLRCSPRSGDLSVYWYQQSLDQGLQFLIQYYNGEERAKGNILERFSAQQFPDLHSELNLSSLELGDSALYFCASSTGGASNEKLFFGSGTQLSVL.

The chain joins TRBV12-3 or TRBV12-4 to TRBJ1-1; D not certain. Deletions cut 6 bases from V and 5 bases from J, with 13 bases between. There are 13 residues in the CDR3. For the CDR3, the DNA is TGTGCCAGCAGCCGCGGGGAGGCGACTGAAGCTTTCTTT. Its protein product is CASSRGEATEAFF.